This TCR beta chain comes out of a study of shared clonotypes between healthy human individuals. Assay: immunoSEQ multiplex PCR; the TCRdb copy retains only in-frame clones and omits some. The top ten clones hold 9.5% to 15% of a sample with about 490,000 clones, around 80% of them seen once. After removal of 2 bases from V and 2 bases from J, the junction contained 5 bases not matched to a gene. Germline values: CDR1 MDHEN, CDR2 SYDVKM. This CDR3 region has 15 residues. With regard to this clone: Other DNA sequences within the sample encode an identical CDR3.

This chain uses TRBV28 with TRBJ2-7; 8 nucleotides match TRBD2. The sequencing sample was made of PBMCs. This receptor was taken from a woman aged 40 to 50 in good health. Some clones in this sample may be carry-over from other donors' samples. The CDR3, as DNA: TGTGCCAGCAGTTTAGGGCTAGCGGGTCCCTACGAGCAGTACTTC. This encodes CASSLGLAGPYEQYF.